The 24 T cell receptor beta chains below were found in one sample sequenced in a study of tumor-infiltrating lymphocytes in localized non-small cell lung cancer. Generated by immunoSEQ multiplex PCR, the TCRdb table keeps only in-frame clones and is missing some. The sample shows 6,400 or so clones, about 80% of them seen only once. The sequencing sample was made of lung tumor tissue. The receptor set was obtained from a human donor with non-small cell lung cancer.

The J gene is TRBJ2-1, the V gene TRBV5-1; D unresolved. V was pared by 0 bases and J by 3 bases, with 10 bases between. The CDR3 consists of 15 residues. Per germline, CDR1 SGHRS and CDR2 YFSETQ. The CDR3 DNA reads TGCGCCAGCAGCTTGGACTCGGATGTCTACAATGAGCAGTTCTTC. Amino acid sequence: CASSLDSDVYNEQFF.

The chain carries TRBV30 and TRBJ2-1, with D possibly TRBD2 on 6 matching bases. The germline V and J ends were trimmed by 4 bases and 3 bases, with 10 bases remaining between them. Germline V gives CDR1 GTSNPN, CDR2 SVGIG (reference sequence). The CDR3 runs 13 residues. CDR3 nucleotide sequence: TGTGCCTGGACCCCCGGGGGCTACAATGAGCAGTTCTTC. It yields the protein CAWTPGGYNEQFF.

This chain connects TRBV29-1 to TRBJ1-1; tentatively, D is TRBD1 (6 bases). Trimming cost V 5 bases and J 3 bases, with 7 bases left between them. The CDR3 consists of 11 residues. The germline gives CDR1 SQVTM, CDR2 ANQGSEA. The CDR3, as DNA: TGCAGCGTTACAGGGCACACTGAAGCTTTCTTT. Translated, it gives CSVTGHTEAFF. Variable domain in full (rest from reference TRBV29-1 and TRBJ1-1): SAVISQKPSRDICQRGTSLTIQCQVDSQVTMMFWYRQQPGQSLTLIATANQGSEATYESGFVIDKFPISRPNLTFSTLTVSNMSPEDSSIYLCSVTGHTEAFFGQGTRLTVV.

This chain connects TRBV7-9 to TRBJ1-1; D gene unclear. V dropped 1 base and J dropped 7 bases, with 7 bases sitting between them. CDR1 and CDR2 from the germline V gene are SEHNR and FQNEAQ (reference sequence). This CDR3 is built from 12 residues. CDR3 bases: TGTGCCAGCAGCTTAGGAGGATATGAAGCTTTCTTT. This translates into CASSLGGYEAFF.

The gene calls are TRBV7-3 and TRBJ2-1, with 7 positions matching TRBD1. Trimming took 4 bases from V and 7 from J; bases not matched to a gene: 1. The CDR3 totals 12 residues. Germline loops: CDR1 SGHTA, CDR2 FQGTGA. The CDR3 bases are TGTGCCAGCAGCTCCAGGGGGAATGAGCAGTTCTTC. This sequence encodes CASSSRGNEQFF.

CDR3: CASSPGTGDYNEQFF. The DNA of the CDR3 is TGTGCCAGCAGCCCCGGGACAGGGGACTACAATGAGCAGTTCTTC. This chain links TRBV5-6 with TRBJ2-1; TRBD1 agrees at 10 bases. The trim removed 4 bases at V and 3 bases at J, leaving 4 bases unmatched. The length of the CDR3 is 15 residues. The germline gives CDR1 SGHDT, CDR2 YYEEEE.

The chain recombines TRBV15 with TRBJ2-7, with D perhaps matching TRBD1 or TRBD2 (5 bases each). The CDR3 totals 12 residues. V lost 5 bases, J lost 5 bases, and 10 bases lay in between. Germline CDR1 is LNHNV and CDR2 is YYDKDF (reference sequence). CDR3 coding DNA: TGTGCCACCAGCGTAGTGGGGGACGAGCAGTACTTC. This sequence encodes CATSVVGDEQYF.

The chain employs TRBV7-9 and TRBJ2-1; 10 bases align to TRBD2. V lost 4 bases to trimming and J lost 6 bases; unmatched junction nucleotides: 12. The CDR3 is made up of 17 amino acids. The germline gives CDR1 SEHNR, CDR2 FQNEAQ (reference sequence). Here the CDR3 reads CASSSGAWSGRANEQFF. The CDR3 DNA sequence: TGTGCCAGCAGCTCGGGAGCATGGAGCGGGAGGGCCAATGAGCAGTTCTTC.

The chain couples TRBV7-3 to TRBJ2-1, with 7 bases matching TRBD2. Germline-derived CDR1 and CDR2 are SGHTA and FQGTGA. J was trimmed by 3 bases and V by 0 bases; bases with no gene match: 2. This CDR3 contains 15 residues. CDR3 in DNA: TGTGCCAGCAGCTTAACTAGGACTAGCTACAATGAGCAGTTCTTC. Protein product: CASSLTRTSYNEQFF. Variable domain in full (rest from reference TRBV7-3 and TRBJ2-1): GAGVSQTPSNKVTEKGKYVELRCDPISGHTALYWYRQSLGQGPEFLIYFQGTGAADDSGLPNDRFFAVRPEGSVSTLKIQRTERGDSAVYLCASSLTRTSYNEQFFGPGTRLTVL.

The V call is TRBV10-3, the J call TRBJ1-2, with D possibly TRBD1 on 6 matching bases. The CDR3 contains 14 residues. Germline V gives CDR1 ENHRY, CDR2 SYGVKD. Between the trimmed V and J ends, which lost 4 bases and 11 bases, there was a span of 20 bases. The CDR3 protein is CAISAYTLGQLYTF. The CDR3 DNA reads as TGTGCCATCAGTGCTTATACTTTAGGACAGCTTTACACCTTC.

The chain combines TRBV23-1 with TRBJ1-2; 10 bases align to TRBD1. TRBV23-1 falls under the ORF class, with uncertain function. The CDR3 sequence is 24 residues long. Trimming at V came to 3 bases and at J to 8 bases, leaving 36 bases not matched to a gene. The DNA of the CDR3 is TGCGCCAGCAGTCAGTCCCCCACCTTCGGGGGAACCCCCGGACAGGGGGACGGGTCCTACGGCTACACCTTC. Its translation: CASSQSPTFGGTPGQGDGSYGYTF.

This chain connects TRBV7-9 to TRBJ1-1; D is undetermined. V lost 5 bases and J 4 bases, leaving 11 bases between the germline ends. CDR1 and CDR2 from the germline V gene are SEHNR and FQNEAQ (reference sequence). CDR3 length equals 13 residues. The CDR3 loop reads CASSPGSGTEAFF. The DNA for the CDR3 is TGTGCCAGCAGCCCCGGAAGCGGCACTGAAGCTTTCTTT.

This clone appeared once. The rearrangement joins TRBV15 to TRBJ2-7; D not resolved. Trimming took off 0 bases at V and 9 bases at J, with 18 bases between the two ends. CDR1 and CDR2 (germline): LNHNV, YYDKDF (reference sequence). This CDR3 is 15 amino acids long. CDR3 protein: CATSREGNPTLGQYF. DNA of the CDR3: TGTGCCACCAGCAGAGAAGGGAATCCCACCCTGGGGCAGTACTTC.

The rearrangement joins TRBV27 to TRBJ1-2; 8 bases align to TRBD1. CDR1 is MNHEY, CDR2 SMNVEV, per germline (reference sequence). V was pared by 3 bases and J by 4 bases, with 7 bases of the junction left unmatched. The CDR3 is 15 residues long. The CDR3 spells CASSFLRGLPYGYTF. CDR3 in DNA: TGTGCCAGCAGTTTCCTCAGGGGGCTCCCCTATGGCTACACCTTC.

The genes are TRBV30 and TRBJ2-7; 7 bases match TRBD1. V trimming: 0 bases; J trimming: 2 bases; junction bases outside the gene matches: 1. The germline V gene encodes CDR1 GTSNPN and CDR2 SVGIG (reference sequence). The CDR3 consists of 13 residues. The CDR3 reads CAWSVTGTYEQYF. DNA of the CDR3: TGTGCCTGGAGTGTGACAGGGACCTACGAGCAGTACTTC.

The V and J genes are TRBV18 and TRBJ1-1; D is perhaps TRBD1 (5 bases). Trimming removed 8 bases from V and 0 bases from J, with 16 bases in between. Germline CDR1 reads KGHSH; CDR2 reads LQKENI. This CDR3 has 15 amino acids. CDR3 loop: CASTFGALMNTEAFF. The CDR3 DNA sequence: TGTGCCAGCACGTTCGGGGCACTCATGAACACTGAAGCTTTCTTT. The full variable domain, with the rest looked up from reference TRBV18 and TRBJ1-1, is NAGVMQNPRHLVRRRGQEARLRCSPMKGHSHVYWYRQLPEEGLKFMVYLQKENIIDESGMPKERFSAEFPKEGPSILRIQQVVRGDSAAYFCASTFGALMNTEAFFGQGTRLTVV.

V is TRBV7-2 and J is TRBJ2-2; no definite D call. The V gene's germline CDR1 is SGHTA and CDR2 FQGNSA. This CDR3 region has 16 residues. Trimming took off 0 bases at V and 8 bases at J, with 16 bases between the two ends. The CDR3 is CASSLARTRLLGELFF. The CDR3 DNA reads TGTGCCAGCAGCTTAGCGCGCACTCGCTTGTTGGGGGAGCTGTTTTTT. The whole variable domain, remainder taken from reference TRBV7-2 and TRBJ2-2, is GAGVSQSPSNKVTEKGKDVELRCDPISGHTALYWYRQSLGQGLEFLIYFQGNSAPDKSGLPSDRFSAERTGGSVSTLTIQRTQQEDSAVYLCASSLARTRLLGELFFGEGSRLTVL.

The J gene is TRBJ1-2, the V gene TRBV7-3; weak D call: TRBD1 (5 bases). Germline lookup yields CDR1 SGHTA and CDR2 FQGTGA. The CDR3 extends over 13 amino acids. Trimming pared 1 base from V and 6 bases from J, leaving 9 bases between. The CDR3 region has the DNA TGTGCCAGCAGCTTAAGGTCAGGGAATGGCTACACCTTC. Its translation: CASSLRSGNGYTF.

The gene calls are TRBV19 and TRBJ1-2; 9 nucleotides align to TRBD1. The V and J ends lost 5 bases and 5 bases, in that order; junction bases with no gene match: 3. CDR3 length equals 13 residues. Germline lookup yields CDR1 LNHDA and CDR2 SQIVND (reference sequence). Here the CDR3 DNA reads TGTGCCAGTAGTCCCGGGACAGGGTATGGCTACACCTTC. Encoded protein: CASSPGTGYGYTF.

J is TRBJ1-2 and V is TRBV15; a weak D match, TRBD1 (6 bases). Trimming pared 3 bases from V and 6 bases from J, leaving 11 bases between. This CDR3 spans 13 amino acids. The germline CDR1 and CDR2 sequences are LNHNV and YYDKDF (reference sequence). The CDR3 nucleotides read TGTGCCACCAGCAGTACGGGGGCGCATGGCTACACCTTC. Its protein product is CATSSTGAHGYTF.

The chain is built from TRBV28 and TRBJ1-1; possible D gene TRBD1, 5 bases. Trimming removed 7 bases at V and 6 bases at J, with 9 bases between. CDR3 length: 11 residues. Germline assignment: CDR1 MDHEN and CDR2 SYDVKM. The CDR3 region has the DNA TGTGCCAGCACCACGGGGGCTGAAGCTTTCTTT. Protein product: CASTTGAEAFF.

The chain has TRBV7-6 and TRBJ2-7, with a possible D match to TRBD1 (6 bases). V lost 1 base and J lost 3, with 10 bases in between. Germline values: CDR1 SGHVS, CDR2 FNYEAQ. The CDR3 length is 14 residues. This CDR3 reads CASSLDIQGYEQYF. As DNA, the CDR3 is TGTGCCAGCAGCTTAGATATACAGGGCTACGAGCAGTACTTC.

CDR3 region: CAWSLNGGRGTQYF. For the CDR3, the DNA is TGTGCCTGGAGTCTAAACGGGGGCCGCGGGACCCAGTACTTC. The chain is built from TRBV30 and TRBJ2-5; D could derive from TRBD1 or TRBD2 (6 bases each). There are 14 residues in the CDR3. V lost 2 bases, J lost 7 bases, and 17 bases lay in between. The germline V gene has CDR1 GTSNPN and CDR2 SVGIG (reference sequence).

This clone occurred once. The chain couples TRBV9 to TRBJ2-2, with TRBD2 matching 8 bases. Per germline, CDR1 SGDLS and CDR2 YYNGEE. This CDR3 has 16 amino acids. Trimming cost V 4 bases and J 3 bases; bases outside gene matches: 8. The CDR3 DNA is TGTGCCAGCAGCCGGGGGTCTAGCGGGTACACCGGGGAGCTGTTTTTT. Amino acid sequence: CASSRGSSGYTGELFF.